This T cell receptor (beta chain) was retrieved from a study of blood T cell repertoires in COVID-19. For the study at large: The samples span acute and convalescent COVID-19 from the United States, Italy and Spain. T cells, B-cell-depleted T cells, or PBMCs supplied cDNA or gDNA.

In the original analysis: Amplification with reference gene primers provided the estimates of nucleated cell counts. Profiled with immunoSEQ multiplex PCR; TCRdb holds only in-frame clones, not every one. V and J calls and clone size come straight from that table; D and trimming were deduced from the DNA. The data contain about 280,000 clones, roughly 85% of them singletons. Trimming took off 6 bases at V and 0 bases at J, with 9 bases between the two ends. The CDR3 consists of 14 residues. CDR1 MNHEY and CDR2 SMNVEV come from the germline V gene (reference sequence). The material sequenced was peripheral blood. The J gene is TRBJ2-1, the V gene TRBV27; the D gene is possibly TRBD2 (6 bases). This TCR was sampled from a human donor in a cohort sampled during active COVID-19. CDR3 nucleotides: TGTGCCAGCAGCCGACTAGACTCCTACAATGAGCAGTTCTTC. Translated, it gives CASSRLDSYNEQFF.